Given below is one T cell receptor (beta chain) in context. This record comes from a study of identifying expanded T cells in peripheral blood. Germline loops: CDR1 MNHEY, CDR2 SVGAGI. CDR3 length equals 13 residues. V lost 3 bases and J lost 4, with 9 bases in between. Produced via immunoSEQ multiplex PCR; TCRdb's table is partial and in-frame only. The profile shows tens of thousands of clones, more than 70% of them singletons. The V gene is TRBV6-5, the J gene TRBJ1-1, with a tentative D call TRBD1 (6 bases). The specimen sequenced was blood. This clonotype originated in a person aged 18 to 70 in good health. The CDR3 nucleotides read TGTGCCAGCAGTTATGGGGGGGCCACTGAAGCTTTCTTT. This translates into CASSYGGATEAFF.